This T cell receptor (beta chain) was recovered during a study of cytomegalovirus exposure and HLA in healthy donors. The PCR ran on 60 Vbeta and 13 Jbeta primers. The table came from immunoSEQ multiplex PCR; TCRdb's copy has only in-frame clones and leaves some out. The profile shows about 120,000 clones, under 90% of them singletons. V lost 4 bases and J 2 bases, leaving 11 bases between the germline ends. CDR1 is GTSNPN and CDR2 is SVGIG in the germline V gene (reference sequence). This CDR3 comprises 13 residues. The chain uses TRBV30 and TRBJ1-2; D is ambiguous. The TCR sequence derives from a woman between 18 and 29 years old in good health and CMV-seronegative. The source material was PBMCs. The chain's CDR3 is CAWTLTENYGYTF. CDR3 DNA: TGTGCCTGGACCCTTACAGAAAACTATGGCTACACCTTC.